This T cell receptor (beta chain) was captured by sequencing in a study of cytomegalovirus exposure and HLA in healthy donors. Study overall: The roughly 100 million unique TCR beta sequences, from about 179 million T cells, were found by an earlier analysis. Approximately 81% of 350 to 400 genotyped donors fell in the Caucasian-associated ancestry cluster.

The study, taken as a whole, reports: Sequencing depth roughly uniform across donors was assumed in presence/absence analyses.

As for this clone: The antigen remains undetermined.

Both 60 Vbeta primers and 13 Jbeta primers went into the PCR. The table came from immunoSEQ multiplex PCR; TCRdb's copy has only in-frame clones and leaves some out. The sample yields around 110,000 clones, about 70% seen once. Germline V CDR1 and CDR2: SGDLS, YYNGEE. The CDR3 sequence is 15 residues long. Trimming took 2 bases from V and 5 from J; bases not matched to a gene: 7. The receptor was derived from a female donor in good health and CMV-seronegative. Specimen: PBMCs. This chain joins TRBV9 and TRBJ1-5; 7 bases line up with TRBD1. CDR3 loop: CASSVSGRGDQPQHF. CDR3 nucleotides: TGTGCCAGCAGCGTGTCCGGCAGGGGGGATCAGCCCCAGCATTTT.